The clone carrying this T cell receptor beta chain was counted only a few times. The antigen is not known. Germline values: CDR1 MNHEY, CDR2 SMNVEV (reference sequence). The V and J ends lost 9 bases and 1 base respectively, with 11 bases between them. The CDR3 is 13 residues long. The data belong to a study of response to subunit inactivated influenza vaccine. Study results and limitations: Authors suggested that a seasonal influenza vaccination recruits few new T cells each time.

TCRdb reanalysed the RT-PCR reads using MiXCR and keeps one entry per CDR3 protein. The sample holds 610,000 or so distinct CDR3 sequences, 14% seen once. Sequenced material: PBMCs from blood, taken 11 to 12 days after vaccination. The receptor was derived from a man aged 45-65 years who received an inactivated influenza vaccine. V usage is TRBV27 and J usage is TRBJ2-3; possible D gene TRBD2, 5 bases. The CDR3 loop reads CARSGLGTDTQYF. The CDR3 DNA follows: TGTGCCAGATCCGGACTGGGCACAGATACGCAGTATTTT.